This T cell receptor beta chain was captured by sequencing in a study of technical replicates of blood from several donors. Repertoires were generated with immunoSEQ multiplex PCR, while TCRdb's copy carries only in-frame clones and drops some. The data show about 79,000 clones, 94% seen once. The V gene's germline CDR1 is SGHNT and CDR2 YENEEA. After removal of 1 base from V and 0 bases from J, the junction contained 2 bases not matched to a gene. The length of the CDR3 is 17 residues. This clonotype originated in a human donor in good health. The sequenced sample was T cells isolated from PBMCs. The chain links TRBV11-3 to TRBJ2-7; 14 nucleotides align to TRBD2. CDR3 amino acids: CASSLGLAGGSSYEQYF. CDR3 DNA sequence: TGTGCCAGCAGCTTAGGACTAGCGGGGGGGAGCTCCTACGAGCAGTACTTC.